This entry concerns a single T cell receptor beta chain. The antigen is not known. CDR1 and CDR2 (germline): SGHKS, YYEKEE (reference sequence). V gave up 3 bases and J gave up 3 bases, with 12 bases separating them. The CDR3 is 14 residues long. The data are from a study of T-cell memory formation after mild COVID-19. Study conclusions and caveats: Clones that contracted clustered mainly in CM and EM if CD4+ and in EMRA if CD8+.

In TCRdb, the 5' RACE reads were re-called with MiXCR into one record per CDR3 protein. Of hundreds of thousands of distinct CDR3 sequences listed, more than 15% are singletons. The chain combines TRBV5-5 with TRBJ1-1; tentative D call: TRBD1 (6 bases). This TCR was sampled from an adult woman who had mild COVID-19 (a few samples of this study predate the infection). Cell type and time point are not known. The sample consisted of PBMCs or a T cell subset sorted from them (not recorded which). The CDR3 spells CASSSGTSDTEAFF. The CDR3 DNA sequence: TGTGCCAGCAGCTCCGGGACATCGGACACTGAAGCTTTCTTT.